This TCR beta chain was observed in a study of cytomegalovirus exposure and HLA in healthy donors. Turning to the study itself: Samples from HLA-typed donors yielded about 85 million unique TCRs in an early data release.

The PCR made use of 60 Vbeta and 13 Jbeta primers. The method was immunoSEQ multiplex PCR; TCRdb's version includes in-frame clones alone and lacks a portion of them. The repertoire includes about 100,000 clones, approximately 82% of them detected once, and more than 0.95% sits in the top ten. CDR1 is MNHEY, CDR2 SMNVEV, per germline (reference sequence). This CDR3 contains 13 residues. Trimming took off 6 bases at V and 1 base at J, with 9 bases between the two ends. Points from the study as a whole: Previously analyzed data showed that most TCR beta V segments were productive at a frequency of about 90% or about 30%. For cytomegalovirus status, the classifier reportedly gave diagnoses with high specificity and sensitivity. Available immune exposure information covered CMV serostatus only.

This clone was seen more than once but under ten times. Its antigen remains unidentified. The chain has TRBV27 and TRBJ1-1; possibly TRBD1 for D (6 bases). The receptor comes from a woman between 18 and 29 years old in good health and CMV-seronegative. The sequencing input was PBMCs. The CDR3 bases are TGTGCCAGCAGACCAGGGGAGAACACTGAAGCTTTCTTT. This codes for CASRPGENTEAFF.